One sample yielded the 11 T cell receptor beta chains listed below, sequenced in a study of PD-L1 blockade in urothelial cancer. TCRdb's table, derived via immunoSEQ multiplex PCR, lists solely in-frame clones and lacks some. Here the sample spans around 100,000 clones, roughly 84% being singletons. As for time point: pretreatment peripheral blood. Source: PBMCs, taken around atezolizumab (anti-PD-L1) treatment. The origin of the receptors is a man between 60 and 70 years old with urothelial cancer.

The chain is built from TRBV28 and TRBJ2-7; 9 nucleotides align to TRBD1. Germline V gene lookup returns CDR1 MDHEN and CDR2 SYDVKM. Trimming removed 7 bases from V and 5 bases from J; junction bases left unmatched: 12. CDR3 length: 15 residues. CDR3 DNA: TGTGCCAGCACCGCGGGCGGGACAGGGAGGAACGAGCAGTACTTC. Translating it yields CASTAGGTGRNEQYF.

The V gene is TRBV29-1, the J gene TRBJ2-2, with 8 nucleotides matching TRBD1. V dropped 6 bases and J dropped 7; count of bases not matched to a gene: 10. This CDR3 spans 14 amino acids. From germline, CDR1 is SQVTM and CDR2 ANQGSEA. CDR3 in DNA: TGCAGCGTAAAGTCACAACAGGGGGGCGGGGAGCTGTTTTTT. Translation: CSVKSQQGGGELFF.

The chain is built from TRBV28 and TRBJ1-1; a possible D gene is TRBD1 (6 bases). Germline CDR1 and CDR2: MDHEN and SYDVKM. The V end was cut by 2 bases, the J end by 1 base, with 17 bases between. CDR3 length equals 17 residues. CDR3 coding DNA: TGTGCCAGCAGTTTAGCTGGGACATACAGCCCGAACACTGAAGCTTTCTTT. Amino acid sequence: CASSLAGTYSPNTEAFF.

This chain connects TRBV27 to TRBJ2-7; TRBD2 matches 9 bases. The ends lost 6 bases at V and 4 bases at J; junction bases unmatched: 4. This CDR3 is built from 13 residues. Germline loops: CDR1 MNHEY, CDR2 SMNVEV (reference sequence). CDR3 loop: CASRLAGDYEQYF. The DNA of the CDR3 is TGTGCCAGCAGGTTAGCGGGGGATTACGAGCAGTACTTC.

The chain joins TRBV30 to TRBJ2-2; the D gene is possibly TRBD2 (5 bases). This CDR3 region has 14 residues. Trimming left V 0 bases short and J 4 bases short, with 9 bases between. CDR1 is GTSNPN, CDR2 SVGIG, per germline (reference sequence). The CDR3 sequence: CAWSVRGSTGELFF. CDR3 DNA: TGTGCCTGGAGTGTACGTGGGAGCACCGGGGAGCTGTTTTTT. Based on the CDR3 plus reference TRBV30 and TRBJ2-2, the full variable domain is SQTIHQWPATLVQPVGSPLSLECTVEGTSNPNLYWYRQAAGRGLQLLFYSVGIGQISSEVPQNLSASRPQDRQFILSSKKLLLSDSGFYLCAWSVRGSTGELFFGEGSRLTVL.

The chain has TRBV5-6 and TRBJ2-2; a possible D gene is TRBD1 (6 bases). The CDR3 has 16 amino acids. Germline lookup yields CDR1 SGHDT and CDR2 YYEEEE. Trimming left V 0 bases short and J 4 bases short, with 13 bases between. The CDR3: CASSLAWGRGTGELFF. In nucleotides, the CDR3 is TGTGCCAGCAGCTTGGCCTGGGGGCGCGGCACCGGGGAGCTGTTTTTT.

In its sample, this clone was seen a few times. The CDR3 region has the DNA TGTGCCAGTAGTATAGTTCAGGCGACCGGGGAGCTGTTTTTT. This sequence encodes CASSIVQATGELFF. The chain combines TRBV19 with TRBJ2-2, with no clear D. V lost 1 base, J lost 5 bases, and 8 bases lay in between. The germline gives CDR1 LNHDA, CDR2 SQIVND (reference sequence). This CDR3 region has 14 residues.

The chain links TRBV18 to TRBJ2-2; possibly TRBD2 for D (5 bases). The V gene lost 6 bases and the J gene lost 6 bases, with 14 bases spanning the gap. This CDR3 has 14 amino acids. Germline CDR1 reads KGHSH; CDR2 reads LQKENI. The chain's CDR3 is CASSPSWESGELFF. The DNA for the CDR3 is TGTGCCAGCTCCCCATCGTGGGAGTCCGGGGAGCTGTTTTTT.

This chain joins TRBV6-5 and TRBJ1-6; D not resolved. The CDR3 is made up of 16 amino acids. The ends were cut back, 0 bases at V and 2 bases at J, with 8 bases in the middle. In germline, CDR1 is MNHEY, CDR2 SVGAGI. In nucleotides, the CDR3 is TGTGCCAGCAGTTACTCGAAAAGCACCTATAATTCACCCCTCCACTTT. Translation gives CASSYSKSTYNSPLHF.

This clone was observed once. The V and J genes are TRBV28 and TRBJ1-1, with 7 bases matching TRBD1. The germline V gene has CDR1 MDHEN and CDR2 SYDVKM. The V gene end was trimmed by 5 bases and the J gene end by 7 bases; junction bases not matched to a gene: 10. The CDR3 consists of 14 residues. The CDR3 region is CASSLTTRQGEAFF. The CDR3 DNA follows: TGTGCCAGCAGTCTGACGACCCGACAGGGTGAAGCTTTCTTT.

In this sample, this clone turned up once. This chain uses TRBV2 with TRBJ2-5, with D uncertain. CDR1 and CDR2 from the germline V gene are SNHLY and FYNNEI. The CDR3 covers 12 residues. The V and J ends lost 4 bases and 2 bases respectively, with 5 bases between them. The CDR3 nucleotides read TGTGCCAGCAGTGTGCAGCAAGAGACCCAGTACTTC. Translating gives CASSVQQETQYF.